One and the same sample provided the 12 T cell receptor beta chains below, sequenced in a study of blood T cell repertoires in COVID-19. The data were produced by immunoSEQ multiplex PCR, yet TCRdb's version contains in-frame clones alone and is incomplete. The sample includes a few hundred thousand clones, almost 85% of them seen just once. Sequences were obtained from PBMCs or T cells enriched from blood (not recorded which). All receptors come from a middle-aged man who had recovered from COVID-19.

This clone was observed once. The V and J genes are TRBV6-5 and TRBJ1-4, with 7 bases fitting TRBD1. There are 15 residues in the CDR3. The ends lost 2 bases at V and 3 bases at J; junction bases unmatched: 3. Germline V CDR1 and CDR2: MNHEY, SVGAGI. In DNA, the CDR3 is TGTGCCAGCAGTTACCTACAGGGGTCTAATGAAAAACTGTTTTTT. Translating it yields CASSYLQGSNEKLFF.

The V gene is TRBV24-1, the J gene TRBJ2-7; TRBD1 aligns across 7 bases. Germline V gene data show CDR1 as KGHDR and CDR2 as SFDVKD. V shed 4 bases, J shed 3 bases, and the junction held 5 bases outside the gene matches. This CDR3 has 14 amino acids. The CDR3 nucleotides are TGTGCCACCAGTGAACATGACAGGGTCTACGAGCAGTACTTC. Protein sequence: CATSEHDRVYEQYF.

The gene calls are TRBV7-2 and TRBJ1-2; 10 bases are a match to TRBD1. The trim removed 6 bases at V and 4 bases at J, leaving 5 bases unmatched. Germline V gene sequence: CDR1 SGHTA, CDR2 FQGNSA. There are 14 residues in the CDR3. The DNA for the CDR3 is TGTGCCAGCAGGGTGACAGGGGGCGCCTATGGCTACACCTTC. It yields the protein CASRVTGGAYGYTF.

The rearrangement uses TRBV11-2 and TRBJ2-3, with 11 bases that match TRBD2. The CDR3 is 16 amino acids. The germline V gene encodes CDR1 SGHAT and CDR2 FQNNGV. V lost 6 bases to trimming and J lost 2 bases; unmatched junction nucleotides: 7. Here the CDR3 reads CASSRTSGGNTDTQYF. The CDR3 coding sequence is TGTGCCAGCAGTCGTACTAGCGGGGGAAACACAGATACGCAGTATTTT. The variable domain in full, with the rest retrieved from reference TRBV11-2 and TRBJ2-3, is EAGVAQSPRYKIIEKRQSVAFWCNPISGHATLYWYQQILGQGPKLLIQFQNNGVVDDSQLPKDRFSAERLKGVDSTLKIQPAKLEDSAVYLCASSRTSGGNTDTQYFGPGTRLTVL.

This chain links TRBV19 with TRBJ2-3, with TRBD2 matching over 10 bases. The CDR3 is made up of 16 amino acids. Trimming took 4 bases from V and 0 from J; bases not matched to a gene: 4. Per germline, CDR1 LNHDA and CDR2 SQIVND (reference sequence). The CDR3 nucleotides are TGTGCCAGTAGTAGCAGGACTAGCGGAAGCACAGATACGCAGTATTTT. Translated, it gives CASSSRTSGSTDTQYF.

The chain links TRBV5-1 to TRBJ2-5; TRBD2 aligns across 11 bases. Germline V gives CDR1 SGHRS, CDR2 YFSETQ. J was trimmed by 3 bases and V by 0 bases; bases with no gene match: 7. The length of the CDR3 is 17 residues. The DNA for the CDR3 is TGCGCCAGCAGCTTGGAGTATGGACTAGCGGGTGAAGAGACCCAGTACTTC. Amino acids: CASSLEYGLAGEETQYF.

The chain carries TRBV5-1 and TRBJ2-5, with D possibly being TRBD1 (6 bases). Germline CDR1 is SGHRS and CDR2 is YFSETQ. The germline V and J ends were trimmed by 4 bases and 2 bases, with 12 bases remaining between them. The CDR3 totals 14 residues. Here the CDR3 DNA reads TGCGCCAGCAGCGGCGGACAGACTCAAGAGACCCAGTACTTC. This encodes CASSGGQTQETQYF.

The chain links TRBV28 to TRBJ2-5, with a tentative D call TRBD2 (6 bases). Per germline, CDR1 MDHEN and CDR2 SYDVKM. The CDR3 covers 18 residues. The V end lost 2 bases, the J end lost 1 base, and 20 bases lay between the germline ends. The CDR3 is CASSLREAWTTTQETQYF. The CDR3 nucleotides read TGTGCCAGCAGTTTACGGGAAGCATGGACTACTACCCAAGAGACCCAGTACTTC.

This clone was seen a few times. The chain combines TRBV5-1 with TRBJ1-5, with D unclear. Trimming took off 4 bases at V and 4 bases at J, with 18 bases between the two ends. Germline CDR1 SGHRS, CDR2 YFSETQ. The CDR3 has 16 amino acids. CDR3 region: CASSPGLRGRNQPQHF. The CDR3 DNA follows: TGCGCCAGCAGCCCGGGTCTACGGGGAAGGAATCAGCCCCAGCATTTT.

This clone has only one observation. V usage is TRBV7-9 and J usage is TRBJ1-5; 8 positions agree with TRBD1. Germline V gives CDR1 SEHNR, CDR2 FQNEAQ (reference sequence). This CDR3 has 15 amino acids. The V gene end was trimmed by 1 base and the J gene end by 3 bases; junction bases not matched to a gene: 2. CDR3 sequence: CASSLGTGYNQPQHF. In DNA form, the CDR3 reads TGTGCCAGCAGCTTAGGGACAGGGTACAATCAGCCCCAGCATTTT. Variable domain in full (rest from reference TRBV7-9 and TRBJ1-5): DTGVSQNPRHKITKRGQNVTFRCDPISEHNRLYWYRQTLGQGPEFLTYFQNEAQLEKSRLLSDRFSAERPKGSFSTLEIQRTEQGDSAMYLCASSLGTGYNQPQHFGDGTRLSIL.

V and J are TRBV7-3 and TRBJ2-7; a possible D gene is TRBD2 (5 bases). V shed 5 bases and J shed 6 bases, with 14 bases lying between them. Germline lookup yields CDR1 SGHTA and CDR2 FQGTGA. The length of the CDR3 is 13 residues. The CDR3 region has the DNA TGTGCCAGCAGCCAACCGCCTGGGAGCGAGCAGTACTTC. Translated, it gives CASSQPPGSEQYF.

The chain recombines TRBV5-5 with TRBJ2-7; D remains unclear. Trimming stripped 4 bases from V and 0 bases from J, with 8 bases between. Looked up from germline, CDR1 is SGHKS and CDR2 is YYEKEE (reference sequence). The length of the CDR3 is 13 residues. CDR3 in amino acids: CASSPGSSYEQYF. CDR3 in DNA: TGTGCCAGCAGCCCGGGTTCCTCCTACGAGCAGTACTTC.